This passage covers 3 T cell receptor beta chains from one sample sequenced in a study of early T cells in non-severe SARS-CoV-2 infection. From the 5' RACE reads, TCRdb called clonotypes with MiXCR, one entry per CDR3 protein. In the table there are tens of thousands of distinct CDR3 sequences, roughly 6.5% of which are singletons. The sample consisted of whole blood. The receptors derive from an adult who was a healthcare worker with PCR-confirmed SARS-CoV-2 infection or an uninfected control (not recorded which).

The table lists this clonotype with many counts. V is TRBV19 and J is TRBJ2-1, with TRBD2 matching 12 bases. V was clipped by 3 bases and J by 9 bases; unmatched bases: 6. Looked up from germline, CDR1 is LNHDA and CDR2 is SQIVND (reference sequence). This CDR3 has 15 residues. CDR3 region: CASSILAGGPIEQFF. The DNA of the CDR3 is TGTGCCAGTAGTATCCTAGCGGGGGGGCCAATTGAGCAGTTCTTC. Together with reference TRBV19 and TRBJ2-1, the CDR3 gives the full variable domain: DGGITQSPKYLFRKEGQNVTLSCEQNLNHDAMYWYRQDPGQGLRLIYYSQIVNDFQKGDIAEGYSVSREKKESFPLTVTSAQKNPTAFYLCASSILAGGPIEQFFGPGTRLTVL.

This clonotype was recorded a few times. The V gene is TRBV11-3, the J gene TRBJ2-7; tentatively, D is TRBD2 (6 bases). Trimming cost V 5 bases and J 7 bases, with 15 bases left between them. The germline CDR1 and CDR2 sequences are SGHNT and YENEEA. The CDR3 has 13 residues. CDR3 sequence reads: CASSPGTAFEQYF. The CDR3 nucleotides read TGTGCCAGCAGCCCCGGGACTGCATTTGAGCAGTACTTC. Based on the CDR3 plus reference TRBV11-3 and TRBJ2-7, the full variable domain is EAGVVQSPRYKIIEKKQPVAFWCNPISGHNTLYWYLQNLGQGPELLIRYENEEAVDDSQLPKDRFSAERLKGVDSTLKIQPAELGDSAVYLCASSPGTAFEQYFGPGTRLTVT.

The chain carries TRBV7-2 and TRBJ1-4; D is unresolved. This CDR3 region has 14 residues. Trimming cost V 5 bases and J 1 base, with 8 bases left between them. Per germline, CDR1 SGHTA and CDR2 FQGNSA. For the CDR3, the DNA is TGTGCCAGCAGCCCGCCGGGAACTAATGAAAAACTGTTTTTT. Its translation: CASSPPGTNEKLFF.